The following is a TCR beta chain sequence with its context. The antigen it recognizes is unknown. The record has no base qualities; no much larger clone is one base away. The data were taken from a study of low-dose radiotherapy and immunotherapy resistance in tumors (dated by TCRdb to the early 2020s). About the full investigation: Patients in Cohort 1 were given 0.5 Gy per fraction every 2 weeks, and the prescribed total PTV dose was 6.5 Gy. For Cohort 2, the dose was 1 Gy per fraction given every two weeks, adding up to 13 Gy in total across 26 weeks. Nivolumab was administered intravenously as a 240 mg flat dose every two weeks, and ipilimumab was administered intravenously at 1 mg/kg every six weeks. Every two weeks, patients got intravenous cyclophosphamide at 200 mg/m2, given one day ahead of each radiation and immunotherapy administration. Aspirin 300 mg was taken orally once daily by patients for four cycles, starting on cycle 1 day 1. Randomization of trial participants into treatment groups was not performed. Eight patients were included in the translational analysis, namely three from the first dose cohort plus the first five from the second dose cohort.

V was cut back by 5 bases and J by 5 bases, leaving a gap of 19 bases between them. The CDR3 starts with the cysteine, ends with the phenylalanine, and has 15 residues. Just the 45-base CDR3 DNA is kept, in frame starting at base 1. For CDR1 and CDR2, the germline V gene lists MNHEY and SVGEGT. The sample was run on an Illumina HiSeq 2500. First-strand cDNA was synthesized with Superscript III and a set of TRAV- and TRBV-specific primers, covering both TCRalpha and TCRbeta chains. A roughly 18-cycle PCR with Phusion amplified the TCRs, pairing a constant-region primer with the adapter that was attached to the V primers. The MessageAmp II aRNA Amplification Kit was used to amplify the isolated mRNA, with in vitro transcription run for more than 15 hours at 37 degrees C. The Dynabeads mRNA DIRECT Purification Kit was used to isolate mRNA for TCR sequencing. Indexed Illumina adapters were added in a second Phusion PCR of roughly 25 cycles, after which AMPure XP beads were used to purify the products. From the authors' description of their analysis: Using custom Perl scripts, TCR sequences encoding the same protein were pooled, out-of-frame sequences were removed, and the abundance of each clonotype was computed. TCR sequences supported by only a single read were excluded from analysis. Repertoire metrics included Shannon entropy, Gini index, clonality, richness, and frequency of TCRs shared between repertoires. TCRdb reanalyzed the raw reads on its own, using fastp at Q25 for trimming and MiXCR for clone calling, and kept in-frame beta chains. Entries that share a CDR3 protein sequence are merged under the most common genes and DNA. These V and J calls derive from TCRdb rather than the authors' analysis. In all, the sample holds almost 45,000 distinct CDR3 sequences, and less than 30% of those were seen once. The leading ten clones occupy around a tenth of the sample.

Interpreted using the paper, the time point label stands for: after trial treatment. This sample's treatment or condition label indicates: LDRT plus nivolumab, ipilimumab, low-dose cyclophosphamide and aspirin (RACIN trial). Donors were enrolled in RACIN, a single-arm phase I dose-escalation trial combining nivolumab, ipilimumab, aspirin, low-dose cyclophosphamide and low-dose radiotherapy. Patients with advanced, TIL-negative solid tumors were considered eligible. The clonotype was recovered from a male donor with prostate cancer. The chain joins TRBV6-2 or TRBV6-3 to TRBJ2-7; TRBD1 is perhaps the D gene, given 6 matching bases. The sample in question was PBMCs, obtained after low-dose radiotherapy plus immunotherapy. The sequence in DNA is TGTGCCAGCAGTGATAAGTCCACAGGGCGCAACGAGCAGTACTTC. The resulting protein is CASSDKSTGRNEQYF.